The subject of this entry is one T cell receptor beta chain. The specificity of this receptor is unknown. Base-call qualities are not available, and no considerably larger clone is one nucleotide away. The sample comes from a study of Ad26.COV2.S vaccination and SARS-CoV-2 variants (dated by TCRdb to the early 2020s). The study in broad terms: Vaccine-arm donors were drawn from COV1001, a multicentre, randomized, double-blind, placebo-controlled phase I-IIa trial of Ad26.COV2.S in healthy adults. Ad26.COV2.S was given intramuscularly at 5x10^10 or 1x10^11 viral particles, as a single shot or as two shots 56 days apart. Sequencing of the TCRbeta repertoire served to evaluate the specificity and breadth of SARS-CoV-2-reactive T cell receptors following Ad26.COV2.S vaccination. The TCR-sequenced set comprised approximately 30 samples: 19 Ad26.COV2.S vaccine recipients, 5 placebo recipients and 8 SARS-CoV-2 convalescent individuals. Participants in the trial were split at random into five groups of five each, receiving low-dose or high-dose Ad26.COV2.S once or twice, or else placebo on both occasions. Blinding of investigators to trial group allocation was maintained during experiments and outcome assessment.

Reading the germline V gene (reference sequence) gives CDR1 GTSNPN and CDR2 SVGIG. Deletion took 1 base off V and 10 bases off J, with a span of 13 bases between the germline ends. Its CDR3 holds 13 amino acids, cysteine through phenylalanine. Only the CDR3 region is kept as DNA, spanning 39 bases read in frame from base 1. The treatment or condition label for this specimen denotes: some 20 received Ad26.COV2.S at low or high dose, single or two shots; about five received placebo; per-sample allocation not given. For vaccine and placebo recipients, the sequenced repertoires came from samples collected on day 63 after the first injection. Cohort 1b enrolled about two dozen adults aged 18-55 years at a single site in Boston, USA, between 29 July and 7 August 2020. Ad26.COV2.S consisted of a replication-incompetent adenovirus type 26 vector by which a prefusion-stabilized SARS-CoV-2 spike protein from the original Wuhan strain was expressed.

The immunoSEQ Assay was the method used to sequence TCRbeta CDR3 regions. After extraction, genomic DNA underwent amplification by bias-controlled multiplex PCR, followed by high-throughput sequencing. In the paper's pipeline: To quantify the absolute abundance of every unique TCRbeta CDR3 region, sequences were collapsed and filtered. T cell fraction was estimated by normalization of TCRbeta template counts to usable DNA, with usable DNA being measured through amplification of reference genes present in all nucleated cells. Repertoire TCRs were annotated as SARS-CoV-2-specific when V gene, CDR3 amino acid sequence and J gene were exactly matched to a known reactive TCR set. MIRA supplied the reference SARS-CoV-2 TCR set, which was filtered for enrichment in COVID-19-positive ImmuneCODE repertoires so that public or cross-reactive TCRs were removed. Based on the MIRA antigens, annotated TCRs were further analysed at the level of specific ORF or position within ORF. Breadth was defined as the number of annotated unique rearrangements divided by the total number of unique productive rearrangements, and depth was defined as the summed frequency of the annotated unique rearrangements. Two-sided Wilcoxon rank-sum tests were applied when comparing TCR breadth between groups. In TCRdb, the immuneACCESS table is reduced to in-frame sequences with V and J assigned. These tables do not hold every clone; where another copy was compared, an unresolved V gene accounts for under half, and the others remain unexplained. V, J and clone size are those of that table, while D and trimming were read from the DNA. Present in this sample are roughly 500,000 clones, 89% of which were seen just once. Of the sample, about 2.5% is held by the ten largest clones.

Summary of the overall study and its limitations: According to the authors, total T cell responses may have been underestimated by the TCR breadth and depth analyses. Substantial breadth of spike-specific CD8+ and CD4+ T cell responses was reported after vaccination. Ad26.COV2.S recipients had higher spike-specific TCR breadth than placebo recipients (P = 0.0014). Comparable non-spike TCR breadth was observed between vaccine and placebo recipients, consistent with only spike being contained in the vaccine. The study was not powered to compare responses between vaccine doses or regimens.

The sequence was collected from a person between 18 and 65 years old who received the Ad26.COV2.S COVID-19 vaccine or a placebo. The sequence is built from TRBV30 and TRBJ1-4; TRBD1 is a possible D gene, resting on 5 matching bases. The source material was peripheral blood, sampled in a trial of Ad26.COV2.S vaccine versus placebo. The nucleotides are TGTGCCTGGAGTGCTCCAGGGAGGGGAAAACTGTTTTTT. This translates into CAWSAPGRGKLFF.